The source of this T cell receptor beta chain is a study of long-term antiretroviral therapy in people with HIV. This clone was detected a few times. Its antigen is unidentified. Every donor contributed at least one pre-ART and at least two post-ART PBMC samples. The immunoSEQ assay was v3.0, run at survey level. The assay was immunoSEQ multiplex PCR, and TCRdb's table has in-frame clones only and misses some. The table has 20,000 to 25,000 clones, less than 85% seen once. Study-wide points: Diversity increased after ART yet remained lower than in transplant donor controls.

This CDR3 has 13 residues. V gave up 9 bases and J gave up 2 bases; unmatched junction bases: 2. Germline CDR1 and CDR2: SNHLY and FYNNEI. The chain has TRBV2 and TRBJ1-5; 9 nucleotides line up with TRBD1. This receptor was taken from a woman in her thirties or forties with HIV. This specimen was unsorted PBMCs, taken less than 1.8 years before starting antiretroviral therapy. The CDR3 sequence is CASGTGRNQPQHF. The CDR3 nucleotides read TGTGCCAGTGGGACAGGGCGCAATCAGCCCCAGCATTTT.